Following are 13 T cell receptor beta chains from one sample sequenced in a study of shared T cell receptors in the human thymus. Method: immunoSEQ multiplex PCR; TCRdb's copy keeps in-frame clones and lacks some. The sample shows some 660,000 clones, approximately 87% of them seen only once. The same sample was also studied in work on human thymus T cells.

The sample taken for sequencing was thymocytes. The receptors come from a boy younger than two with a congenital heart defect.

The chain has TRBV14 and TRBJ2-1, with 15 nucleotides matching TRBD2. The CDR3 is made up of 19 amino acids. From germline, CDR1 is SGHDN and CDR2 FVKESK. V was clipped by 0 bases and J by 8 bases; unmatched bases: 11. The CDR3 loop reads CASSQERSGTSGGCDEQFF. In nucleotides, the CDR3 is TGTGCCAGCAGCCAAGAGCGTTCGGGGACTAGCGGGGGGTGTGATGAGCAGTTCTTC.

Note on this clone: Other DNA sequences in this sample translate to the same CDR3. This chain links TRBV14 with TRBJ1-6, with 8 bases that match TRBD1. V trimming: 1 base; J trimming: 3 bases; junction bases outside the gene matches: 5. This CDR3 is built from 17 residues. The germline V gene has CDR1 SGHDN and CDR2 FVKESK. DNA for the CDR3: TGTGCCAGCAGCCAAGCGGCAGGGGGCCACTATAATTCACCCCTCCACTTT. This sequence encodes CASSQAAGGHYNSPLHF.

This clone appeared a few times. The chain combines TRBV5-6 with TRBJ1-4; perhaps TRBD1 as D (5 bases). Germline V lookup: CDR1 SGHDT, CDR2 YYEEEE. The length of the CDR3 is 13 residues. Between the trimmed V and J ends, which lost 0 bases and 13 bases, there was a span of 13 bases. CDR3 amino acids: CASSLGIGGRLFF. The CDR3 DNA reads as TGTGCCAGCAGCTTGGGTATCGGGGGTAGACTGTTTTTT.

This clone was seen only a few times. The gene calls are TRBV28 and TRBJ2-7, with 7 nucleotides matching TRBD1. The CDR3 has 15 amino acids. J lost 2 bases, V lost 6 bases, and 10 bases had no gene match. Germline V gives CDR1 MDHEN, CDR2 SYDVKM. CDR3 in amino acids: CASRASATGTYEQYF. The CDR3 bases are TGTGCCAGCAGGGCATCCGCGACAGGGACCTACGAGCAGTACTTC.

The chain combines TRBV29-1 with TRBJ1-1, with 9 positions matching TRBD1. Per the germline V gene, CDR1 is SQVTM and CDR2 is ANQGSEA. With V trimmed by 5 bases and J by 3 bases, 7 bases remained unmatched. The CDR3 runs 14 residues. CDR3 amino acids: CSVTKQGADTEAFF. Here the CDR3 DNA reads TGCAGCGTTACCAAACAGGGGGCTGACACTGAAGCTTTCTTT.

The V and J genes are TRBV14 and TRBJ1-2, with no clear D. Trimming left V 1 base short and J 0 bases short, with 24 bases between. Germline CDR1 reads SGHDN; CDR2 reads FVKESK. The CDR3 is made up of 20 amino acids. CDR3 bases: TGTGCCAGCAGCCAAGGTGAAAATGGGCCGAGACCCCGAACTAACTATGGCTACACCTTC. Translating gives CASSQGENGPRPRTNYGYTF.

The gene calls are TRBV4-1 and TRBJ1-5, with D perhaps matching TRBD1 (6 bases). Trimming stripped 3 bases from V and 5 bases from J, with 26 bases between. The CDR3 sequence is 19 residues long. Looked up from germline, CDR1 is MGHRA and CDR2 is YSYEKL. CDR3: CASSHYGQGSEIVHQPQHF. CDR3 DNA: TGCGCCAGCAGCCATTACGGCCAGGGGTCGGAAATTGTACATCAGCCCCAGCATTTT.

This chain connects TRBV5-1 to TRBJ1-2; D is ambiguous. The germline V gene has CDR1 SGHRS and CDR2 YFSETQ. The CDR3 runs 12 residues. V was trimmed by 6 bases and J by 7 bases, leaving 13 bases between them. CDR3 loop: CASTARGTGYTF. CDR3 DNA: TGCGCCAGCACCGCCCGGGGAACTGGCTACACCTTC.

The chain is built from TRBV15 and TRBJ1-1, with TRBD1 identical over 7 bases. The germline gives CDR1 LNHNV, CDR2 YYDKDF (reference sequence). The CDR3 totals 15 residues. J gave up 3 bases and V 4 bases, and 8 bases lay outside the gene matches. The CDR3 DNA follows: TGTGCCACCAGCATAGGGACCAGGGGGGACACTGAAGCTTTCTTT. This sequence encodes CATSIGTRGDTEAFF.

Written as DNA, the CDR3 is TGTGCCAGCAGCCAACGTGCTTGGCCCGGCTACACCTTC. This codes for CASSQRAWPGYTF. The chain carries TRBV11-2 and TRBJ1-2; D is ambiguous. This CDR3 is built from 13 residues. V was cut by 5 bases and J by 8 bases, with 15 bases left in between. Germline loops: CDR1 SGHAT, CDR2 FQNNGV.

CDR3 bases: TGTGCCAGCAGTGAAGCGCACAGGACTAGTCTTCCCGAGCAGTACTTC. The encoded protein is CASSEAHRTSLPEQYF. The rearrangement links TRBV2 to TRBJ2-7; 7 nucleotides agree with TRBD2. Trimming removed 0 bases from V and 6 bases from J; junction bases left unmatched: 11. The CDR3 extends over 16 amino acids. Germline V CDR1 and CDR2: SNHLY, FYNNEI.

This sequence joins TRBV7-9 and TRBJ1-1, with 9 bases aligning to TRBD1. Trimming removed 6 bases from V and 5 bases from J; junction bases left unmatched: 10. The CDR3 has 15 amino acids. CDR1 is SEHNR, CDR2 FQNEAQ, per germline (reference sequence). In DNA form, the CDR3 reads TGTGCCAGCAGTTTTGAGGGGACAGGGCGGACTGAAGCTTTCTTT. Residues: CASSFEGTGRTEAFF.

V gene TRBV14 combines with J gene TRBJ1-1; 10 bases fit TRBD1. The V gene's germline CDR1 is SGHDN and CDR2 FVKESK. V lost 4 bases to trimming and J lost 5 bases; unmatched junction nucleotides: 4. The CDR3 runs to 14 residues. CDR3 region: CASSPGQGSTEAFF. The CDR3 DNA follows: TGTGCCAGCAGCCCGGGACAGGGGTCGACTGAAGCTTTCTTT.